The 17 T cell receptor beta chains below all came from one sample that was sequenced in a study of neurological immune-mediated disorders. MiXCR, run by TCRdb on the 5' RACE reads, gives a single entry per CDR3 protein. The data show tens of thousands of distinct CDR3 sequences, with approximately 4.4% seen just once and roughly 9% held by the top ten. The sequencing input was CD4+ T cells from blood. Every receptor here comes from a young man in good health.

The genes are TRBV7-9 and TRBJ2-5; no reliable D call. Germline V gives CDR1 SEHNR, CDR2 FQNEAQ (reference sequence). The CDR3 contains 15 residues. The V gene lost 2 bases and the J gene lost 5 bases, with 15 bases spanning the gap. The CDR3 region is CASSLTPGEWETQYF. CDR3 sequence (DNA): TGTGCCAGCAGCTTAACGCCGGGCGAATGGGAGACCCAGTACTTC. The full variable domain, completed using reference TRBV7-9 and TRBJ2-5, is DTGVSQNPRHKITKRGQNVTFRCDPISEHNRLYWYRQTLGQGPEFLTYFQNEAQLEKSRLLSDRFSAERPKGSFSTLEIQRTEQGDSAMYLCASSLTPGEWETQYFGPGTRLLVL.

This clonotype occurred many times. The chain links TRBV5-1 to TRBJ2-2; maybe TRBD2 (5 bases). The CDR3 runs to 15 residues. V lost 1 base and J lost 6, with 13 bases in between. Germline CDR1 reads SGHRS; CDR2 reads YFSETQ. The CDR3 region is CASSLRGQGAGELFF. CDR3 DNA sequence: TGCGCCAGCAGCTTGAGAGGGCAAGGAGCCGGGGAGCTGTTTTTT. The full variable domain, with the rest looked up from reference TRBV5-1 and TRBJ2-2, is KAGVTQTPRYLIKTRGQQVTLSCSPISGHRSVSWYQQTPGQGLQFLFEYFSETQRNKGNFPGRFSGRQFSNSRSEMNVSTLELGDSALYLCASSLRGQGAGELFFGEGSRLTVL.

This clonotype was observed at least ten times. The genes are TRBV10-3 and TRBJ2-7, with 7 bases matching TRBD1. The junction had 4 bases not matched to a gene; V was cut back by 4 bases and J by 1 base. Germline V gene lookup returns CDR1 ENHRY and CDR2 SYGVKD. This CDR3 contains 14 residues. Here the CDR3 reads CAISGEGASYEQYF. The CDR3 DNA reads TGTGCCATCAGTGGAGAGGGGGCATCCTACGAGCAGTACTTC.

The sample holds many counts of this clonotype. V usage is TRBV20-1 and J usage is TRBJ2-7; 8 nucleotides align to TRBD1. V lost 1 base, J lost 0 bases, and 11 bases stayed unmatched. This CDR3 contains 17 residues. Germline V lookup: CDR1 DFQATT, CDR2 SNEGSKA (reference sequence). The CDR3: CSARGRIRDRSSYEQYF. The CDR3 region has the DNA TGCAGTGCTAGAGGCAGAATCCGGGACAGGAGCTCCTACGAGCAGTACTTC.

This clonotype was counted ten times or more. The chain employs TRBV29-1 and TRBJ2-1; D is uncertain. The CDR3 consists of 14 residues. Trimming stripped 3 bases from V and 0 bases from J, with 9 bases between. The germline V gene encodes CDR1 SQVTM and CDR2 ANQGSEA. This chain's CDR3 is CSVEAGSSYNEQFF. The CDR3 bases are TGCAGCGTTGAGGCAGGTTCCTCCTACAATGAGCAGTTCTTC.

Many counts were recorded for this clonotype. The chain joins TRBV7-9 to TRBJ2-3; maybe TRBD1 (5 bases). Trimming stripped 5 bases from V and 3 bases from J, with 15 bases between. The CDR3 covers 15 residues. The germline V gene has CDR1 SEHNR and CDR2 FQNEAQ (reference sequence). The CDR3 region has the DNA TGTGCCAGCAGCGTTGGACACGCCGCAACAGATACGCAGTATTTT. Translation gives CASSVGHAATDTQYF.

This clonotype occurred many times. The chain uses TRBV2 and TRBJ1-5; D gene unclear. V shed 4 bases and J shed 1 base, with 8 bases lying between them. The CDR3 totals 14 residues. Germline-derived CDR1 and CDR2 are SNHLY and FYNNEI. The CDR3 loop is CASSGVFSNQPQHF. CDR3 sequence (DNA): TGTGCCAGCAGTGGGGTCTTCAGCAATCAGCCCCAGCATTTT. Full variable domain (remainder filled in from reference TRBV2 and TRBJ1-5): EPEVTQTPSHQVTQMGQEVILRCVPISNHLYFYWYRQILGQKVEFLVSFYNNEISEKSEIFDDQFSVERPDGSNFTLKIRSTKLEDSAMYFCASSGVFSNQPQHFGDGTRLSIL.

This clonotype was found many times. The CDR3, as DNA: TGTGCCAGCAGCAAACCCCGTGGGGTCCCCCAAGACTATGGCTACACCTTC. It translates to CASSKPRGVPQDYGYTF. This chain uses TRBV21-1 with TRBJ1-2; TRBD1 is the table's D call, not checked against the DNA. TRBV21-1 counts as a pseudogene. The CDR3 is made up of 17 amino acids.

This clonotype was observed at least ten times. The chain uses TRBV4-2 and TRBJ2-3; 9 bases line up with TRBD1. Germline CDR1 and CDR2: LGHNA and YNFKEQ. The CDR3 totals 16 residues. After removal of 4 bases from V and 7 bases from J, the junction contained 12 bases not matched to a gene. This CDR3 is CASSPNAGQGQYTQYF. Written as DNA, the CDR3 is TGTGCCAGCAGCCCCAATGCCGGACAGGGGCAATATACGCAGTATTTT.

The sample holds many counts of this clonotype. The chain employs TRBV7-9 and TRBJ2-5; TRBD1 matches 9 bases. The germline V gene encodes CDR1 SEHNR and CDR2 FQNEAQ (reference sequence). The CDR3 contains 14 residues. V shed 7 bases, J shed 7 bases, and the junction held 10 bases outside the gene matches. The CDR3 spells CASTSDRGSATQYF. In DNA form, the CDR3 reads TGTGCCAGCACCTCGGACAGGGGTTCGGCGACCCAGTACTTC.

This clonotype has at least ten counts. The chain couples TRBV6-1 to TRBJ1-5; a weak D match, TRBD1 (5 bases). Trimming pared 4 bases from V and 5 bases from J, leaving 9 bases between. This CDR3 has 13 amino acids. Germline V gene data show CDR1 as MNHNS and CDR2 as SASEGT. CDR3 in DNA: TGTGCCAGCAGTGTGTCAGGGTATCAGCCCCAGCATTTT. Encoded protein: CASSVSGYQPQHF.

Ten or more counts support this clonotype. The chain employs TRBV7-3 and TRBJ1-6, with D perhaps TRBD1 (5 bases). Germline-derived CDR1 and CDR2 are SGHTA and FQGTGA. Trimming stripped 5 bases from V and 12 bases from J, with 14 bases between. The CDR3 covers 13 residues. The CDR3: CASSLNPGQPLHF. In DNA, the CDR3 is TGTGCCAGCAGCCTTAACCCCGGACAACCCCTCCACTTT.

There are many counts of this clonotype. This rearrangement joins TRBV7-2 to TRBJ1-2, with D perhaps TRBD1 (5 bases). V was cut by 1 base and J by 14 bases, with 17 bases left in between. Germline V CDR1 and CDR2: SGHTA, FQGNSA. The length of the CDR3 is 13 residues. The CDR3 sequence is CASSLDRGRPGTF. In DNA, the CDR3 is TGTGCCAGCAGCTTAGATAGGGGCCGGCCGGGGACCTTC.

This clonotype showed up many times. CDR3 sequence (DNA): TGCGCCAGCAGGCAAGGTCTCACGATGACAGGGGCCCATGAAGAGACCCAGTACTTC. Residues: CASRQGLTMTGAHEETQYF. This chain joins TRBV5-1 and TRBJ2-5, with TRBD1 matching 8 bases. Germline V gene data show CDR1 as SGHRS and CDR2 as YFSETQ. This CDR3 has 19 amino acids. The V and J ends lost 5 bases and 3 bases, in that order; junction bases with no gene match: 21. Together with reference TRBV5-1 and TRBJ2-5, the CDR3 gives the full variable domain: KAGVTQTPRYLIKTRGQQVTLSCSPISGHRSVSWYQQTPGQGLQFLFEYFSETQRNKGNFPGRFSGRQFSNSRSEMNVSTLELGDSALYLCASRQGLTMTGAHEETQYFGPGTRLLVL.

Only a few counts were recorded for this clonotype. This chain links TRBV19 with TRBJ2-1; D gene unclear. Germline CDR1 is LNHDA and CDR2 is SQIVND (reference sequence). The V end lost 3 bases, the J end lost 5 bases, and 14 bases lay between the germline ends. The CDR3 has 15 residues. This CDR3 reads CASSIANIWHNEQFF. Here the CDR3 DNA reads TGTGCCAGTAGTATTGCGAATATTTGGCACAATGAGCAGTTCTTC.

This clonotype was counted between two and nine times. This rearrangement joins TRBV7-9 to TRBJ1-5, with D tentatively TRBD1 (6 bases). V was shortened by 8 bases and J by 5 bases, with 10 bases between the two germline ends. The CDR3 contains 12 residues. Looked up from germline, CDR1 is SEHNR and CDR2 is FQNEAQ (reference sequence). CDR3 loop: CASGQSDQPQHF. Written as DNA, the CDR3 is TGTGCCAGCGGACAGTCTGATCAGCCCCAGCATTTT.

This clonotype was observed many times. The chain combines TRBV29-1 with TRBJ1-1; 7 nucleotides line up with TRBD1. The CDR3 spans 15 residues. With V trimmed by 5 bases and J by 6 bases, 15 bases remained unmatched. Germline CDR1 SQVTM, CDR2 ANQGSEA. DNA for the CDR3: TGCAGCGTTACAGGGGTTTCGGGCTGGCTCGCTGAAGCTTTCTTT. Translating it yields CSVTGVSGWLAEAFF.